This T cell receptor (beta chain) was retrieved from a study of CD8 T cells in Susac syndrome. It was with random hexamers that about 0.45 to 1 ug RNA was reverse transcribed. TCRdb used MiXCR to reprocess the immunoSEQ multiplex PCR reads, holding one entry per CDR3 protein. The sample lists around 140,000 distinct CDR3 sequences, 80% occurring once. Trimming took off 2 bases at V and 3 bases at J, with 10 bases between the two ends. There are 15 residues in the CDR3. Germline CDR1 is MNHEY and CDR2 is SVGEGT. FACS was used to enrich TEMRA cells, whereas the CD8+ and CD4+ T cells were obtained by negative isolation.

The sample taken for sequencing was CD8+ T cells from PBMCs. The V and J genes are TRBV6-2 or TRBV6-3 and TRBJ2-2, with no clear D. This receptor was obtained from a human donor with multiple sclerosis. In nucleotides, the CDR3 is TGTGCCAGCAGTTACACGGCCGGTTACACCGGGGAGCTGTTTTTT. Translation gives CASSYTAGYTGELFF.